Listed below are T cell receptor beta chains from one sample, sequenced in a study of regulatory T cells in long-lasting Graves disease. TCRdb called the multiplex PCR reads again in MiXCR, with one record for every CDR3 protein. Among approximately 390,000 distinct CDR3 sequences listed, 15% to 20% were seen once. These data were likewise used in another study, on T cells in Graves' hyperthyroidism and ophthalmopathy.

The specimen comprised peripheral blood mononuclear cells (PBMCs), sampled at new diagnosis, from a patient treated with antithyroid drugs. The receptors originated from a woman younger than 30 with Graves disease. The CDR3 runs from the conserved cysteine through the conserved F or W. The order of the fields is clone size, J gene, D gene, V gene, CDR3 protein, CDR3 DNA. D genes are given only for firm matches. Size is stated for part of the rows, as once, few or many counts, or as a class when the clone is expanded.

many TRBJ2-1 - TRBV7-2 CASSLGARYEQFF TGTGCCAGCAGCTTAGGGGCGAGATATGAGCAGTTCTTC
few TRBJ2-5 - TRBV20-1 CSARGVEETQYF TGCAGTGCTAGGGGGGTGGAAGAGACCCAGTACTTC
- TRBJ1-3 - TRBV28 CASSLRPSGNTIYF TGTGCCAGCAGTCTGAGACCCTCTGGAAACACCATATATTTT
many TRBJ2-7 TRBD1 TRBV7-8 CASSLETGTEQYF TGTGCCAGCAGCTTGGAGACAGGGACCGAGCAGTACTTC
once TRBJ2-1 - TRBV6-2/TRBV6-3 CASSETIYNEQFF TGTGCCAGCAGTGAGACAATCTACAATGAGCAGTTCTTC
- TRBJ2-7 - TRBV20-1 CSARLTMLSYEQYF TGCAGTGCTAGATTAACTATGCTCTCCTACGAGCAGTACTTC
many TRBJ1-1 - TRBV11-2 CASSFNSQGTFRTEAFF TGTGCCAGCAGCTTCAATTCCCAGGGGACGTTTAGGACTGAAGCTTTCTTT
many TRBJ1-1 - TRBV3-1 CASSQNPGEGTEAFF TGTGCCAGCAGCCAGAATCCGGGCGAGGGCACTGAAGCTTTCTTT
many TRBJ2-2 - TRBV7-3 CASSRSITEELFF TGTGCCAGCAGCCGATCGATTACCGAGGAGCTGTTTTTT
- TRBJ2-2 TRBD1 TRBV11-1 CASSLNRTGRTGELFF TGTGCCAGCAGCTTAAATCGGACAGGGAGAACCGGGGAGCTGTTTTTT
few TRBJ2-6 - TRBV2 CASSENSGHPGANVLTF TGTGCCAGCAGTGAAAATTCTGGACACCCTGGGGCCAACGTCCTGACTTTC
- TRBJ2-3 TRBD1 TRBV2 CARRGGQGRTGTQYF TGTGCCAGAAGAGGGGGACAGGGGCGCACAGGTACGCAGTATTTT
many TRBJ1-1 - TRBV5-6 CASSIYDTEAFF TGTGCCAGCAGCATTTACGACACTGAAGCTTTCTTT
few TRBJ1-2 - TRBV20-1 CSAPTPGQNYGYTF TGCAGTGCCCCGACCCCGGGGCAGAACTATGGCTACACCTTC
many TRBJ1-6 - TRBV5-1 CASSLWDGNSPLHF TGTGCCAGCAGCCTCTGGGACGGTAATTCACCCCTCCACTTT
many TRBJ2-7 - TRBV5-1 CASSLNEQYF TGTGCCAGCAGCTTAAACGAGCAGTACTTC
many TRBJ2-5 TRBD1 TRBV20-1 CSANKAGGGRETQYF TGCAGTGCTAACAAAGCAGGGGGCGGTCGGGAGACCCAGTACTTC
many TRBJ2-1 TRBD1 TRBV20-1 CSAQRTGWVNEQFF TGCAGTGCTCAACGGACAGGGTGGGTCAATGAGCAGTTCTTC
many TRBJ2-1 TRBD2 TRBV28 CASSSIVAGGQLSYNEQFF TGTGCCAGCAGTTCTATCGTAGCGGGGGGGCAACTCTCCTACAATGAGCAGTTCTTC
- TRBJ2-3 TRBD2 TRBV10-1 CASSRTSGGHSRTDTQYF TGCGCCAGCAGCAGGACTAGCGGGGGACACAGCCGCACAGATACGCAGTATTTT
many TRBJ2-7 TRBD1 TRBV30 CAWSVQTGDRFYEQYF TGTGCCTGGAGTGTACAGACAGGGGATCGGTTTTACGAGCAGTACTTC
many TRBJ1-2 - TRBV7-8 CASSSRQDYGYTF TGTGCCAGCAGCTCCCGACAGGACTATGGCTACACCTTC
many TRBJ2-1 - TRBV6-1 CATRQTVYNEQFF TGTGCCACCCGACAGACAGTTTACAATGAGCAGTTCTTC
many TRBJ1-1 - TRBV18 CASSPNLEANTEAFF TGTGCCAGCTCACCAAACTTGGAAGCGAACACTGAAGCTTTCTTT
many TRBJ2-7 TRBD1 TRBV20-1 CSASGTGSYEQYF TGCAGTGCTTCCGGGACAGGGTCCTACGAGCAGTACTTC
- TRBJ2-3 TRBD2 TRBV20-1 CSAPRSGGGEDTQYF TGCAGTGCTCCCAGGAGCGGGGGGGGTGAAGATACGCAGTATTTT
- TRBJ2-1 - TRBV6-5 CASSYLGASSGYINEQFF TGTGCCAGCAGTTACCTGGGGGCCAGTAGCGGCTACATCAATGAGCAGTTCTTC
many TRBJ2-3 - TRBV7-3 CASSLKQGPGITQHTQYF TGTGCCAGCAGCCTAAAACAGGGCCCTGGGATCACGCAACATACGCAGTATTTT
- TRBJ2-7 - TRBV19 CASSIYLGSYEQYF TGTGCCAGTAGTATTTACCTGGGGTCCTACGAGCAGTACTTC
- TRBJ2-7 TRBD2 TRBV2 CASRIAGNSYEQYF TGTGCCAGCAGAATAGCGGGCAACTCCTACGAGCAGTACTTC
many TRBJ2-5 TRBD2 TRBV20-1 CSARGGTSGPRTQYF TGCAGTGCTAGGGGAGGGACTAGTGGACCAAGGACCCAGTACTTC
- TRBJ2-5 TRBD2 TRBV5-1 CASSLAAGGYQETQYF TGCGCCAGCAGCTTGGCCGCGGGGGGATACCAAGAGACCCAGTACTTC
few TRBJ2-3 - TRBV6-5 CASSYEVGGGFNTQYF TGTGCCAGCAGTTACGAGGTGGGAGGAGGTTTCAATACGCAGTATTTT
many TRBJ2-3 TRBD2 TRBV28 CASSLSGEGGEDTQYF TGTGCCAGCAGTTTATCGGGGGAGGGCGGGGAAGATACGCAGTATTTT
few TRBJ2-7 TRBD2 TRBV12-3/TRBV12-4 CASSQGLAAPYEQYF TGTGCCAGCAGTCAGGGACTAGCGGCCCCTTACGAGCAGTACTTC
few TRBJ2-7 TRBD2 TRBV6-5 CASSYAGGDYEQYF TGTGCCAGCAGTTATGCGGGGGGGGACTACGAGCAGTACTTC
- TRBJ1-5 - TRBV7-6 CASSHGGNQPQHF TGTGCCAGCAGCCACGGGGGCAATCAGCCCCAGCATTTT
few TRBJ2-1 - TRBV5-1 CASSLVGYEQFF TGCGCCAGCAGCCTTGTGGGGTATGAGCAGTTCTTC